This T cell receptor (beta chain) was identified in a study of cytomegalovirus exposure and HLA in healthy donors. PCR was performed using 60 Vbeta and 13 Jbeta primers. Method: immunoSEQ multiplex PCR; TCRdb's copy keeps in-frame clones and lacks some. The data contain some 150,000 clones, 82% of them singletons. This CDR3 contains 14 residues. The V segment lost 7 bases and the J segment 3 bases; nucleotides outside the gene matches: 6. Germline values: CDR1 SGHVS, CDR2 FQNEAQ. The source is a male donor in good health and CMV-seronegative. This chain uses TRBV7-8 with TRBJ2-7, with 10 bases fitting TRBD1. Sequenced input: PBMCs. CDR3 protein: CASKRRTGGYEQYF. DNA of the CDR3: TGTGCCAGCAAAAGAAGGACAGGGGGCTACGAGCAGTACTTC.